Below, 29 T cell receptor beta chains from the same sample are listed, as sequenced in a study of blood T cell repertoires in COVID-19. Data came from immunoSEQ multiplex PCR; TCRdb stores just in-frame clones and leaves some out. This table has over 45,000 clones, 65% to 90% appearing once. The sequencing input was peripheral blood. All receptors come from a human donor in a cohort sampled during active COVID-19.

The chain uses TRBV28 and TRBJ1-5, with TRBD1 matching 7 bases. The CDR3 contains 16 residues. CDR1 MDHEN and CDR2 SYDVKM come from the germline V gene. The CDR3 reads CSRSGTVQLRNQPQHF. The CDR3, as DNA: TGTTCTCGTTCGGGGACAGTCCAACTTAGGAATCAGCCCCAGCATTTT.

The rearrangement links TRBV7-2 to TRBJ1-2; the match to TRBD1 covers 7 bases. Germline CDR1 is SGHTA and CDR2 is FQGNSA. The CDR3 is made up of 15 amino acids. V lost 5 bases and J lost 5; bases outside the gene matches: 11. The CDR3 DNA follows: TGTGCCAGCAGCCCACAGTTAGGGACAGAGTATGGCTACACCTTC. Encoded protein: CASSPQLGTEYGYTF.

The rearrangement uses TRBV7-6 and TRBJ1-5; the D gene is possibly TRBD1 (5 bases). The length of the CDR3 is 13 residues. The germline V gene has CDR1 SGHVS and CDR2 FNYEAQ. V shed 4 bases and J shed 6 bases, with 10 bases lying between them. CDR3 nucleotides: TGTGCCAGCAGCTCGGGGGGGGGTCAGCCCCAGCATTTT. Protein: CASSSGGGQPQHF.

This chain joins TRBV6-4 and TRBJ2-3; a possible D gene is TRBD2 (5 bases). In germline, CDR1 is MRHNA, CDR2 SNTAGT. The CDR3 consists of 13 residues. Trimming pared 4 bases from V and 2 bases from J, leaving 7 bases between. CDR3 residues: CASSGTATDTQYF. In DNA form, the CDR3 reads TGTGCCAGCAGTGGGACTGCCACAGATACGCAGTATTTT.

For this clone: One end of the junction varies from germline; a read error may be responsible. This chain joins TRBV7-9 and TRBJ2-1; 9 nucleotides align to TRBD2. CDR1 is SEHNR, CDR2 FQNEAQ, per germline (reference sequence). This CDR3 has 14 amino acids. The CDR3 nucleotides are TGTGCCAGCAGCCTAGCGGGGCCCCTAGATGAGCAGTTCTTC. Its protein product is CASSLAGPLDEQFF.

J is TRBJ1-2 and V is TRBV6-5; D is ambiguous. Germline values: CDR1 MNHEY, CDR2 SVGAGI. Trimming took off 6 bases at V and 4 bases at J, with 12 bases between the two ends. This CDR3 region has 13 residues. CDR3 DNA sequence: TGTGCCAGCAGAAACGGAGGAGCCTATGGCTACACCTTC. Its translation is CASRNGGAYGYTF.

V and J are TRBV4-3 and TRBJ2-3, with D maybe TRBD2 (6 bases). Germline lookup yields CDR1 LGHNA and CDR2 YSLEER. The CDR3 totals 17 residues. V lost 0 bases and J 1 base, leaving 14 bases between the germline ends. The DNA of the CDR3 is TGCGCCAGCAGCCAAGATTGGTTCGGGAGTGGCACAGATACGCAGTATTTT. Protein sequence: CASSQDWFGSGTDTQYF.

This clone came up a few times. This sequence joins TRBV2 and TRBJ2-7; D unclear. Germline CDR1 reads SNHLY; CDR2 reads FYNNEI. This CDR3 spans 11 amino acids. Between the trimmed V and J ends, which lost 4 bases and 12 bases, there was a span of 13 bases. The CDR3 loop reads CASSVDRTGYF. CDR3 in DNA: TGTGCCAGCAGTGTAGACCGAACGGGGTACTTC.

The chain employs TRBV10-2 and TRBJ1-4; D not certain. Germline CDR1 and CDR2: WSHSY and SAAADI. V lost 5 bases and J 7 bases, leaving 20 bases between the germline ends. The CDR3 runs 16 residues. CDR3 nucleotides: TGCGCCAGCAGTCCCCCGGGGAGGACCTTACGTGAAAAACTGTTTTTT. It translates to CASSPPGRTLREKLFF.

The V gene is TRBV19, the J gene TRBJ2-7; 7 nucleotides align to TRBD1. Looked up from germline, CDR1 is LNHDA and CDR2 is SQIVND (reference sequence). V lost 0 bases, J lost 3 bases, and 11 bases stayed unmatched. The CDR3 spans 17 residues. The CDR3 loop is CASSIDGLPGGFYEQYF. The CDR3 DNA is TGTGCCAGTAGTATAGATGGCTTGCCAGGGGGATTCTACGAGCAGTACTTC.

The chain is built from TRBV24-1 and TRBJ2-5, with 11 bases identical to TRBD2. Germline V lookup: CDR1 KGHDR, CDR2 SFDVKD. With 3 bases clipped from V and 0 bases from J, the junction kept 5 bases outside the gene matches. The CDR3 extends over 17 amino acids. CDR3 nucleotides: TGTGCCACCAGTGATCCCCCTAGCGGGAGGTACCAAGAGACCCAGTACTTC. It encodes CATSDPPSGRYQETQYF.

The chain uses TRBV5-1 and TRBJ2-1, with TRBD2 matching over 11 bases. Germline values: CDR1 SGHRS, CDR2 YFSETQ. This CDR3 region has 15 residues. The J segment lost 9 bases and the V segment lost 4 bases, leaving 9 bases of the junction unmatched. The DNA for the CDR3 is TGCGCCAGCAGCCCCCAACTAGCGGGAGACCGTGAGCAGTTCTTC. Its protein product is CASSPQLAGDREQFF.

J is TRBJ2-3 and V is TRBV5-1, with D maybe TRBD2 (6 bases). Germline CDR1 reads SGHRS; CDR2 reads YFSETQ. This CDR3 is 16 amino acids long. V dropped 1 base and J dropped 3 bases, with 15 bases sitting between them. The CDR3 nucleotides read TGCGCCAGCAGCTTGAGTCCGGGCGGGGTAACAGATACGCAGTATTTT. Amino acid sequence: CASSLSPGGVTDTQYF.

The rearrangement uses TRBV19 and TRBJ2-2; perhaps TRBD1 as D (6 bases). Trimming left V 3 bases short and J 5 bases short, with 22 bases between. The CDR3 length is 18 residues. Germline CDR1 is LNHDA and CDR2 is SQIVND (reference sequence). CDR3 region: CASSIRSQGTGKTGELFF. Here the CDR3 DNA reads TGTGCCAGTAGTATTCGGTCCCAAGGAACAGGGAAAACCGGGGAGCTGTTTTTT.

This clone appeared a single time. The genes are TRBV28 and TRBJ2-1; D gene ambiguous. The germline V and J ends were trimmed by 6 bases and 3 bases, with 9 bases remaining between them. Germline values: CDR1 MDHEN, CDR2 SYDVKM. The CDR3 runs to 13 residues. CDR3 residues: CASSPTVYNEQFF. CDR3 nucleotides: TGTGCCAGCAGCCCGACTGTCTACAATGAGCAGTTCTTC.

The V gene is TRBV28, the J gene TRBJ1-5; D not resolved. Germline V CDR1 and CDR2: MDHEN, SYDVKM. Trimming took off 5 bases at V and 0 bases at J, with 8 bases between the two ends. This CDR3 is built from 14 residues. The CDR3 here is CASSPSISNQPQHF. DNA for the CDR3: TGTGCCAGCAGTCCGTCTATTAGCAATCAGCCCCAGCATTTT.

This chain links TRBV6-2 or TRBV6-3 with TRBJ1-2; 7 bases map to TRBD1. V was clipped by 2 bases and J by 2 bases; unmatched bases: 8. CDR3 length: 16 amino acids. CDR1 is MNHEY and CDR2 is SVGEGT in the germline V gene. The CDR3 here is CASSYDRVVVNYGYTF. DNA of the CDR3: TGTGCCAGCAGTTACGACAGGGTAGTTGTGAACTATGGCTACACCTTC.

The chain has TRBV7-3 and TRBJ2-1, with 8 positions matching TRBD2. The V and J ends lost 5 bases and 7 bases, in that order; junction bases with no gene match: 13. This CDR3 is built from 16 residues. The V gene's germline CDR1 is SGHTA and CDR2 FQGTGA. CDR3 nucleotide sequence: TGTGCCAGCAGCCTCCTTAGCGGGAAAGGTACGAATGAGCAGTTCTTC. Amino acid sequence: CASSLLSGKGTNEQFF.

The chain joins TRBV5-1 to TRBJ1-1; 7 nucleotides match TRBD1. V was pared by 0 bases and J by 1 base, with 9 bases of the junction left unmatched. Germline V gives CDR1 SGHRS, CDR2 YFSETQ. This CDR3 spans 17 amino acids. CDR3 residues: CASSLGPRSGGNTEAFF. DNA for the CDR3: TGCGCCAGCAGCTTGGGGCCCCGGTCAGGGGGGAACACTGAAGCTTTCTTT.

V and J are TRBV9 and TRBJ2-5; the match to TRBD2 covers 7 bases. The CDR3 has 16 residues. The ends lost 0 bases at V and 5 bases at J; junction bases unmatched: 10. Germline lookup yields CDR1 SGDLS and CDR2 YYNGEE. CDR3: CASSVGARGGWETQYF. The CDR3 DNA sequence: TGTGCCAGCAGCGTAGGAGCCCGGGGAGGGTGGGAGACCCAGTACTTC.

V gene TRBV4-3 combines with J gene TRBJ2-1, with 8 bases fitting TRBD2. Germline V gene lookup returns CDR1 LGHNA and CDR2 YSLEER. There are 14 residues in the CDR3. The ends lost 0 bases at V and 9 bases at J; junction bases unmatched: 4. The CDR3: CASSQESTSGEQFF. In DNA form, the CDR3 reads TGCGCCAGCAGCCAAGAAAGCACTAGCGGTGAGCAGTTCTTC.

This rearrangement joins TRBV7-2 to TRBJ2-7; the match to TRBD2 covers 10 bases. The germline CDR1 and CDR2 sequences are SGHTA and FQGNSA. The J segment lost 2 bases and the V segment lost 5 bases, leaving 6 bases of the junction unmatched. This CDR3 spans 15 amino acids. The CDR3 coding sequence is TGTGCCAGCAGCGAAAGACTAGCGGGCCCCTACGAGCAGTACTTC. It is translated as CASSERLAGPYEQYF. The variable domain in full, with the rest retrieved from reference TRBV7-2 and TRBJ2-7, is GAGVSQSPSNKVTEKGKDVELRCDPISGHTALYWYRQSLGQGLEFLIYFQGNSAPDKSGLPSDRFSAERTGGSVSTLTIQRTQQEDSAVYLCASSERLAGPYEQYFGPGTRLTVT.

In nucleotides, the CDR3 is TGTGCCAGCAGTCAACCGACTAGCGGGAGGCCAGATACGCAGTATTTT. Encoded protein: CASSQPTSGRPDTQYF. The chain is built from TRBV6-2 or TRBV6-3 and TRBJ2-3; 13 bases line up with TRBD2. This CDR3 comprises 16 residues. Germline CDR1 is MNHEY and CDR2 is SVGEGT. Unmatched junction bases numbered 6, after V lost 5 bases and J lost 4 bases.

The chain links TRBV12-5 to TRBJ2-3; 10 bases are shared with TRBD2. Germline CDR1 is LGHNT and CDR2 is FRNRAP. The ends lost 0 bases at V and 0 bases at J; junction bases unmatched: 9. This CDR3 has 19 residues. The CDR3 loop reads CASGLVASGGPSSTDTQYF. CDR3 DNA: TGTGCTAGTGGTTTGGTGGCTAGCGGGGGACCTTCTAGCACAGATACGCAGTATTTT.

J is TRBJ1-2 and V is TRBV4-3; 7 bases fit TRBD1. Trimming at V came to 5 bases and at J to 3 bases, leaving 6 bases not matched to a gene. CDR3 length equals 14 residues. Germline CDR1 is LGHNA and CDR2 is YSLEER. CDR3 nucleotide sequence: TGCGCCAGCAGCTTACGCAGGGGGGACTATGGCTACACCTTC. Residues: CASSLRRGDYGYTF.

The chain recombines TRBV9 with TRBJ2-3; the match to TRBD2 covers 7 bases. The CDR3 loop spans 17 amino acids. Unmatched junction bases numbered 12, after V lost 3 bases and J lost 2 bases. The germline V gene encodes CDR1 SGDLS and CDR2 YYNGEE. The CDR3 bases are TGTGCCAGCAGCGCCCCTTTTAGCGGGTCCTTCACAGATACGCAGTATTTT. Amino acids: CASSAPFSGSFTDTQYF.

J is TRBJ1-2 and V is TRBV4-2, with TRBD1 identical over 7 bases. Germline values: CDR1 LGHNA, CDR2 YNFKEQ. The CDR3 contains 14 residues. Losses at the gene ends were 4 bases for V and 5 bases for J; bases not matched to a gene: 7. The CDR3 here is CASSPPAGGYGYTF. The CDR3 DNA follows: TGTGCCAGCAGCCCCCCGGCAGGGGGATATGGCTACACCTTC.

The J gene is TRBJ1-1, the V gene TRBV7-6; 9 bases are shared with TRBD1. Trimming took 4 bases from V and 3 from J; bases not matched to a gene: 3. This CDR3 spans 14 amino acids. Germline CDR1 SGHVS, CDR2 FNYEAQ. CDR3 nucleotide sequence: TGTGCCAGCAGCTCCGGGGACAGGGACACTGAAGCTTTCTTT. Translating gives CASSSGDRDTEAFF.

In its sample, this clone is medium-sized. The chain has TRBV4-3 and TRBJ2-7, with 12 bases fitting TRBD1. The germline V gene has CDR1 LGHNA and CDR2 YSLEER. Unmatched junction bases numbered 5, after V lost 0 bases and J lost 5 bases. The CDR3 totals 16 residues. The CDR3 DNA follows: TGCGCCAGCAGCCAAGATCTGGGACAGGGGGCCAACGAGCAGTACTTC. Amino acids: CASSQDLGQGANEQYF.